Following are 19 T cell receptor beta chains from one sample sequenced in a study of multiple sclerosis patients with progressive multifocal leukoencephalopathy. Time point defined: time of PML onset. Here immunoSEQ multiplex PCR was the method, and the copy in TCRdb shows in-frame clones only, minus some. Among roughly 28,000 clones, more than 80% were seen once, and the ten largest hold roughly 12%. Material: PBMCs, obtained from a patient treated with natalizumab. The source is a woman in her twenties or thirties with progressive multifocal leukoencephalopathy.

This chain connects TRBV19 to TRBJ2-1; 10 bases are a match to TRBD2. The CDR3 extends over 23 amino acids. Germline V gene lookup returns CDR1 LNHDA and CDR2 SQIVND (reference sequence). V was clipped by 0 bases and J by 1 base; unmatched bases: 21. The DNA of the CDR3 is TGTGCCAGTAGTATAGACCCCTGGATATCTGGTCAGCGGGAGGGCCATTCCTACAATGAGCAGTTCTTC. Its protein is CASSIDPWISGQREGHSYNEQFF.

V gene TRBV5-4 combines with J gene TRBJ1-2; no reliable D call. Trimming pared 3 bases from V and 1 base from J, leaving 10 bases between. The CDR3 spans 14 residues. Germline V gene lookup returns CDR1 SGHNT and CDR2 YYREEE (reference sequence). For the CDR3, the DNA is TGTGCCAGCAGCTGGCTGGAGTTTAACTATGGCTACACCTTC. Its translation: CASSWLEFNYGYTF.

The V gene is TRBV6-1, the J gene TRBJ2-3, with 10 bases lining up with TRBD2. Germline V gene sequence: CDR1 MNHNS, CDR2 SASEGT. V shed 3 bases, J shed 10 bases, and the junction held 7 bases outside the gene matches. This CDR3 is built from 14 residues. The CDR3 nucleotides read TGTGCCAGCAGTGACGGAGCTAGCGGGAGTTCGCAGTATTTT. It translates to CASSDGASGSSQYF.

This chain links TRBV4-1 with TRBJ1-5; tentatively, D is TRBD1 (6 bases). Trimming shortened V by 4 bases and J by 5 bases, and 15 bases separated the two germline ends. Germline CDR1 MGHRA, CDR2 YSYEKL. CDR3 length equals 15 residues. The CDR3 spells CASSPTPGAHQPQHF. CDR3 nucleotide sequence: TGCGCCAGCAGCCCGACCCCAGGGGCCCATCAGCCCCAGCATTTT.

This rearrangement joins TRBV9 to TRBJ2-3, with D uncertain. Germline CDR1 and CDR2: SGDLS and YYNGEE. V was trimmed by 3 bases and J by 4 bases, leaving 9 bases between them. The CDR3 contains 13 residues. In DNA, the CDR3 is TGTGCCAGCAGCGCGAATAGGGCAGATACGCAGTATTTT. Translated, it gives CASSANRADTQYF.

This clone was picked up one time. The chain joins TRBV4-3 to TRBJ2-5; possibly TRBD1 for D (7 bases). Matching the DNA end better, TRBJ2-7 makes the J call doubtful. The CDR3 is 14 amino acids. Germline lookup yields CDR1 LGHNA and CDR2 YSLEER. Here the CDR3 reads CASSQARGVYEQYF. DNA for the CDR3: TGCGCCAGCAGCCAAGCCAGGGGGGTCTACGAGCAGTACTTC.

This chain uses TRBV6-5 with TRBJ1-4, with D maybe TRBD1 (6 bases). In germline, CDR1 is MNHEY, CDR2 SVGAGI. The CDR3 is made up of 14 amino acids. V lost 6 bases and J lost 2, with 10 bases in between. CDR3 amino acids: CASSQGTTNEKLFF. Here the CDR3 DNA reads TGTGCCAGCAGCCAGGGGACGACTAATGAAAAACTGTTTTTT.

The chain couples TRBV5-1 to TRBJ2-1; 7 bases line up with TRBD1. Germline CDR1 is SGHRS and CDR2 is YFSETQ. The CDR3 runs to 14 residues. The V gene end was trimmed by 4 bases and the J gene end by 6 bases; junction bases not matched to a gene: 7. The CDR3 DNA reads as TGCGCCAGCAGCCCGGTGACAGGGCTCAATGAGCAGTTCTTC. It encodes CASSPVTGLNEQFF.

This clone occurred a few times. The chain employs TRBV30 and TRBJ1-1, with 7 positions matching TRBD1. V lost 2 bases to trimming and J lost 1 base; unmatched junction nucleotides: 13. The germline CDR1 and CDR2 sequences are GTSNPN and SVGIG (reference sequence). The CDR3 runs to 17 residues. The CDR3 coding sequence is TGTGCCTGGAGTTACGGTACAGGGGCGAGAGGGAACACTGAAGCTTTCTTT. Its translation is CAWSYGTGARGNTEAFF.

The chain employs TRBV7-2 and TRBJ2-3; 10 bases map to TRBD1. The J segment lost 7 bases and the V segment lost 2 bases, leaving 9 bases of the junction unmatched. Germline V lookup: CDR1 SGHTA, CDR2 FQGNSA. The CDR3 has 16 amino acids. For the CDR3, the DNA is TGTGCCAGCAGCTTAACGACAGGGGGCGTGACGCATACGCAGTATTTT. Translated: CASSLTTGGVTHTQYF.

The J gene is TRBJ2-1, the V gene TRBV7-2; D may correspond to TRBD1 or TRBD2 (5 bases each). The CDR3 runs 15 residues. Looked up from germline, CDR1 is SGHTA and CDR2 is FQGNSA. V was cut by 0 bases and J by 7 bases, with 13 bases left in between. The DNA of the CDR3 is TGTGCCAGCAGCTTAGCCGGGACGAATGGTAATGAGCAGTTCTTC. Its translation is CASSLAGTNGNEQFF.

The chain couples TRBV11-2 to TRBJ2-1; 12 nucleotides line up with TRBD2. The germline gives CDR1 SGHAT, CDR2 FQNNGV. V lost 8 bases and J lost 0; bases outside the gene matches: 11. The CDR3 is 18 residues long. This CDR3 is CASASGGGFVSSYNEQFF. CDR3 bases: TGTGCCAGCGCTAGCGGGGGGGGGTTCGTAAGCTCCTACAATGAGCAGTTCTTC.

The table lists this clone with a count of one. This chain connects TRBV7-9 to TRBJ1-1; 10 positions agree with TRBD1. J lost 7 bases, V lost 4 bases, and 6 bases had no gene match. Germline lookup yields CDR1 SEHNR and CDR2 FQNEAQ (reference sequence). The CDR3 spans 14 residues. The DNA for the CDR3 is TGTGCCAGCAGCTATCGACAGGGGGCGGATGAAGCTTTCTTT. It is translated as CASSYRQGADEAFF.

This chain links TRBV29-1 with TRBJ1-2; unclear D gene. The germline V gene has CDR1 SQVTM and CDR2 ANQGSEA. Between the trimmed V and J ends, which lost 6 bases and 1 base, there was a span of 6 bases. The CDR3 extends over 11 amino acids. The CDR3 DNA follows: TGCAGCGTCGGGGTTAACTATGGCTACACCTTC. Amino acid sequence: CSVGVNYGYTF.

CDR3 amino acids: CASRRARLQPQHF. CDR3 nucleotide sequence: TGTGCCAGCAGAAGAGCACGACTTCAGCCCCAGCATTTT. The rearrangement joins TRBV2 to TRBJ1-5; D is uncertain. Trimming took 6 bases from V and 6 from J, leaving 12 bases between them. Germline-derived CDR1 and CDR2 are SNHLY and FYNNEI. The CDR3 is 13 amino acids. Full variable domain (outside the CDR3, taken from reference TRBV2 and TRBJ1-5): EPEVTQTPSHQVTQMGQEVILRCVPISNHLYFYWYRQILGQKVEFLVSFYNNEISEKSEIFDDQFSVERPDGSNFTLKIRSTKLEDSAMYFCASRRARLQPQHFGDGTRLSIL.

The chain recombines TRBV25-1 with TRBJ2-3; D unresolved. V was clipped by 3 bases and J by 5 bases, with 9 bases between them. Germline CDR1 MGHDK, CDR2 SYGVNS. CDR3 length: 13 residues. The CDR3 DNA reads as TGTGCCAGCAGTGAGCCAGCACTAGATACGCAGTATTTT. This translates into CASSEPALDTQYF. The whole variable domain, filled in from reference TRBV25-1 and TRBJ2-3, reads EADIYQTPRYLVIGTGKKITLECSQTMGHDKMYWYQQDPGMELHLIHYSYGVNSTEKGDLSSESTVSRIRTEHFPLTLESARPSHTSQYLCASSEPALDTQYFGPGTRLTVL.

This rearrangement joins TRBV30 to TRBJ1-2; 10 nucleotides align to TRBD1. Germline values: CDR1 GTSNPN, CDR2 SVGIG (reference sequence). CDR3 length equals 16 residues. Trimming at V came to 0 bases and at J to 2 bases, leaving 6 bases not matched to a gene. The CDR3 here is CAWSVRGQGVNYGYTF. For the CDR3, the DNA is TGTGCCTGGAGTGTCCGAGGACAGGGGGTGAACTATGGCTACACCTTC.

This chain uses TRBV27 with TRBJ1-5; possibly TRBD1 for D (5 bases). Trimming cost V 6 bases and J 6 bases, with 12 bases left between them. CDR1 and CDR2 (germline): MNHEY, SMNVEV (reference sequence). This CDR3 spans 13 amino acids. CDR3 in DNA: TGTGCCAGCAGCGCCCGAGACAGTCAGCCCCAGCATTTT. This codes for CASSARDSQPQHF.

The chain is built from TRBV5-1 and TRBJ1-2; 7 bases line up with TRBD1. The CDR3 is 13 residues long. The J segment lost 2 bases and the V segment lost 9 bases, leaving 7 bases of the junction unmatched. Germline V gene lookup returns CDR1 SGHRS and CDR2 YFSETQ. CDR3 region: CATREGANYGYTF. CDR3 in DNA: TGCGCCACCAGGGAGGGGGCGAACTATGGCTACACCTTC.